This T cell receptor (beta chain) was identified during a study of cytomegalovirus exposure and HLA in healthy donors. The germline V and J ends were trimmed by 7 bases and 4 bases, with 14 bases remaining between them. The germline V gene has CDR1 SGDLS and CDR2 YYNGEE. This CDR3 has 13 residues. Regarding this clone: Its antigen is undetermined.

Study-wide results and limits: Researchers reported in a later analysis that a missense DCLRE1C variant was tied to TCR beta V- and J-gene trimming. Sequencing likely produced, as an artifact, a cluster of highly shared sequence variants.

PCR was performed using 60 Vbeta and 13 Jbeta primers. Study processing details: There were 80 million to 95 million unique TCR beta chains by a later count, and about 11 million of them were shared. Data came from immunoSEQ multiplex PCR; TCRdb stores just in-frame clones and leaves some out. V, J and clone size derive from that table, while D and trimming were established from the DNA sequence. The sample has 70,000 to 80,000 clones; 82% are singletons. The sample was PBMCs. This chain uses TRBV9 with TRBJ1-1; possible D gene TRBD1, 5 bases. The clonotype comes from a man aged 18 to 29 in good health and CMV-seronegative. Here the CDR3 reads CASGTYDGTEAFF. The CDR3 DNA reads TGTGCCAGCGGGACTTATGACGGCACTGAAGCTTTCTTT.